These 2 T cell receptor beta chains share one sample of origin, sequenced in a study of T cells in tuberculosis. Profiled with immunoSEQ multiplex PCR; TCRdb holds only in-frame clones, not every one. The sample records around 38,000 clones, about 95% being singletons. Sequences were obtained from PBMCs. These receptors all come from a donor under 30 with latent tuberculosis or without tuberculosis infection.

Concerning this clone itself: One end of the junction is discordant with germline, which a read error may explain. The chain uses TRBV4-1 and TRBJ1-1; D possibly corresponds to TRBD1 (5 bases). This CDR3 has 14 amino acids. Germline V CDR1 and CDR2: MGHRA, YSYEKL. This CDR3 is CASSGRTKNIEAFF. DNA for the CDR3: TGCGCCAGCAGCGGACGGACAAAGAACATTGAAGCTTTCTTT.

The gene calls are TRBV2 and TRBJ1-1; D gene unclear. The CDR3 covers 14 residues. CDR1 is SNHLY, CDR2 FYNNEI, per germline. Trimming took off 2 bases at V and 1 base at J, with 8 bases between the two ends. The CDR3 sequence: CASSEREGNTEAFF. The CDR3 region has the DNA TGTGCCAGCAGTGAAAGGGAGGGGAACACTGAAGCTTTCTTT.